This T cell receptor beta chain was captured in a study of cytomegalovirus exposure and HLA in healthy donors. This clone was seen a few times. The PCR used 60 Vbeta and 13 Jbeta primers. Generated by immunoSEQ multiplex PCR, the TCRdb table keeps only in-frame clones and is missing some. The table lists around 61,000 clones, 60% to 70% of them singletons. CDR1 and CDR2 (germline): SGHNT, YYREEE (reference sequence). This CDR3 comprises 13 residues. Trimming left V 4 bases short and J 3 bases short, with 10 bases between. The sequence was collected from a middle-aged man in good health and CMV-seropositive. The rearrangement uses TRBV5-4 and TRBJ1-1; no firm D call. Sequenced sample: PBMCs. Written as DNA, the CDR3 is TGTGCCAGCAGCCCCCTCGGGGACACTGAAGCTTTCTTT. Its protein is CASSPLGDTEAFF.